This T cell receptor beta chain was profiled in a study of blood T cells in healthy people across ages (dated by TCRdb to between 2014 and 2016). Regarding the research as a whole: In model experiments, template switching captured roughly one uniquely barcoded TCR beta cDNA molecule for every two T cells. Two additional independent replicas of 1 million unique cDNA reads from the same blood draw were analyzed for two donors (one aged 18 to 29 and one aged 80 or older). Donors of different ages were randomly distributed across sequencing lanes to avoid experimental bias. The donors were divided into four age groups: young (average around 17 years), middle-aged (under 40), aged (about 62) and long-lived (about 84). Age-related changes in TCR beta repertoire diversity were measured in the study by deep sequencing normalized with unique cDNA molecular identifiers.

Library preparation used 5' RACE. This sample was sequenced with an Illumina HiSeq 2500. A second PCR of about 6 to 11 cycles was run with a J-beta primer mix and a sample-barcoded 5' primer. A template-switch 5' adaptor carrying 12 random nucleotides introduced a unique molecular identifier onto each TCR beta cDNA molecule. Each sample yielded at least 2.5 million CDR3-containing paired-end reads. The Mint cDNA synthesis kit, primed by a TRBC-specific oligonucleotide, was used to synthesize first-strand cDNA from all RNA. Following uracil-DNA glycosylase treatment, all cDNA underwent a first 18-cycle PCR with the universal primers M1SS and BC2_uni_R. Per the authors' processing: Normalization of each sample was performed by random selection of 1 million high-quality reads, each carrying a distinct molecular identifier. Instead of being binned into consensus sequences, reads with shared molecular identifiers were discarded. MiTCR, set to a Q25 quality threshold and the strictest error-elimination algorithm, was used for CDR3 identification, clonotype clustering and error correction. A nonparametric unseen species model with Euler transformation was used to estimate a lower bound on total TCR beta diversity. TCRdb reprocessed the public reads (quality trimming at Q25 with fastp, clone calling with MiXCR) and kept in-frame beta chains. CDR3 protein duplicates are merged, each entry listing the most common genes and DNA. The V and J calls come from TCRdb's annotation, not from the publication. For this sample the table gives some 1,500,000 distinct CDR3 sequences, of which about 45% were detected only once. The ten largest clonotypes hold less than 5% of the sample.

Worth noting for this clonotype: What antigen it recognizes has not been identified. No much larger clone exists at a distance of one base, and base qualities are not known.

Findings and caveats that apply to the study as a whole: Estimates of total diversity based on one million sequenced T cells were regarded as lower bounds and as underestimates. Observed TCR beta diversity per million T cells fell roughly linearly with age, and a significant reduction was already apparent by age around 44. Donor CMV infection status was unknown, potentially confounding age-related changes in expanded clonotypes. Bulk unsorted PBMC profiling prevented conclusive comparison of naive and antigen-experienced compartments. Compared with the aged group, more naive CD4+ T cells, fewer expanded clones and increased TCR diversity were shown by the long-lived group, suggesting age selection. A strong correlation was found between observed TCR beta diversity and the percentage of naive T cells measured by flow cytometry.

The donors were under 40 Caucasian individuals from Russia, aged roughly 6 to 100 years, who were systemically healthy. Each donor gave 8 to 10 milliliters of peripheral blood, collected into EDTA-treated Vacutainer tubes. Ficoll-Paque density-gradient centrifugation was used to isolate PBMCs, with at least 7 million per sample. Total RNA was extracted from PBMCs with Trizol reagent, with at least 6 micrograms obtained per sample. For every donor, flow cytometry on a PBMC aliquot measured the percentage of naive CD45RAhigh/CD27high T cells. The germline V gene provides CDR1 SNHLY and CDR2 FYNNEI. Spanning cysteine to phenylalanine, the CDR3 consists of 13 amino acids. The only DNA kept is the CDR3, 39 bases in frame from the first base. The junction carries 5 bases between V and J, which are trimmed by 2 bases and 2 bases respectively.

The receptor was derived from a woman aged 18-29 years in good health. Sequencing used blood. The chain is assembled from TRBV2 and TRBJ2-3; the D gene is unclear. The CDR3 amino acid sequence is: CASSERHTDTQYF. The nucleotide sequence reads TGTGCCAGCAGTGAAAGGCACACAGATACGCAGTATTTT.